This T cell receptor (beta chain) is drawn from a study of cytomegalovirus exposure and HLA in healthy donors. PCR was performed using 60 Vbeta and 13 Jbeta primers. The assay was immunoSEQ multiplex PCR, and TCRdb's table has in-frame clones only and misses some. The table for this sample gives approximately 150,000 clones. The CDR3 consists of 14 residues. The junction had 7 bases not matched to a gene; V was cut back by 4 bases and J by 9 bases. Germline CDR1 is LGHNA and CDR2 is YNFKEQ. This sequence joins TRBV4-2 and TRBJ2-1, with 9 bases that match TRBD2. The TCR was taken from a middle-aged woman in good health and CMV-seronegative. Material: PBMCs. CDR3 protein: CASSPSGGLREQFF. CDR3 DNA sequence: TGTGCCAGCAGCCCGAGCGGGGGGCTCCGTGAGCAGTTCTTC.